This TCR beta chain originates from a study of T cells in Graves' hyperthyroidism and ophthalmopathy. Amplified regions were TCR beta CDR3 sequences from RNA transcripts. The study used the HTBI primer set for a first-round RT-PCR of the TCR CDR3. TCRdb re-derived calls from the multiplex PCR reads in MiXCR, one entry per CDR3 protein. There are around 600,000 distinct CDR3 sequences in the sample; around 14% occur only once, and 7.1% lies in the top ten. This clonotype was recorded at least ten times. V was pared by 6 bases and J by 5 bases, with 12 bases between. Germline V gene sequence: CDR1 MDHEN, CDR2 SYDVKM. The CDR3 length is 13 residues.

This chain links TRBV28 with TRBJ2-3, with D possibly being TRBD2 (6 bases). Input material: blood. This receptor was taken from a woman between 18 and 29 years old with Graves' ophthalmopathy. The DNA of the CDR3 is TGTGCCAGCAGAACTGGGACTTTAGATACGCAGTATTTT. Protein: CASRTGTLDTQYF. Complete variable domain (other parts from reference TRBV28 and TRBJ2-3): DVKVTQSSRYLVKRTGEKVFLECVQDMDHENMFWYRQDPGLGLRLIYFSYDVKMKEKGDIPEGYSVSREKKERFSLILESASTNQTSMYLCASRTGTLDTQYFGPGTRLTVL.